This T cell receptor (beta chain) was captured in a study of blood T cell repertoires in COVID-19. Study context: Researchers got acute and convalescent COVID-19 samples from the United States, Italy and Spain. Nucleic acid was either cDNA or gDNA, and it came from T cells, B-cell-depleted T cells, or PBMCs.

Trimming took 1 base from V and 4 from J, leaving 14 bases between them. The CDR3 is 15 residues long. CDR1 KGHSH and CDR2 LQKENI come from the germline V gene. As handled by the study authors: Researchers report that nucleated cell counts were estimated from reference gene primer amplification. Produced via immunoSEQ multiplex PCR; TCRdb's table is partial and in-frame only. V and J calls plus clone size are reproduced from that table; the DNA served to infer D and trimming. This table holds over 250,000 clones, approximately 85% found once. The sample consisted of peripheral blood. The chain links TRBV18 to TRBJ2-7, with D perhaps matching TRBD1 (5 bases). This TCR derives from a woman aged 70-85 years with acute or convalescent COVID-19. The DNA of the CDR3 is TGTGCCAGCTCACCACAGGGGCGCAACGGATACGAGCAGTACTTC. Encoded protein: CASSPQGRNGYEQYF.